This TCR beta chain was captured in a study of T-cell memory formation after mild COVID-19. With 6 bases clipped from V and 2 bases from J, the junction kept 8 bases outside the gene matches. Germline lookup yields CDR1 DFQATT and CDR2 SNEGSKA (reference sequence). The CDR3 sequence is 14 residues long. Whole-study results and caveats: CD4+ contracting clones lay mainly in CM and EM, CD8+ ones in EMRA. Clones that contracted from day 15 to 85 were balanced CD4/CD8, while later expanders leaned CD4+.

This clonotype was seen more than once but under ten times. As yet, its antigen is unknown. Constant-segment primers and 5'RACE yielded cDNA libraries for TCR alpha and TCR beta, each carrying sample barcodes and UMIs. A single record per CDR3 protein comes from TCRdb applying MiXCR to the 5' RACE reads. The sample includes hundreds of thousands of distinct CDR3 sequences, about 19% of them seen just once. The sequencing sample was made of PBMCs or a T cell subset sorted from them (not recorded which). The chain couples TRBV20-1 to TRBJ1-2; TRBD1 matches at 8 bases. This clonotype originated in an adult woman who had mild COVID-19 (a few samples of this study predate the infection). Cell type and time point are not known. The DNA of the CDR3 is TGCAGTGCCGAACAGGGGGACAGGAACTATGGCTACACCTTC. Encoded protein: CSAEQGDRNYGYTF.